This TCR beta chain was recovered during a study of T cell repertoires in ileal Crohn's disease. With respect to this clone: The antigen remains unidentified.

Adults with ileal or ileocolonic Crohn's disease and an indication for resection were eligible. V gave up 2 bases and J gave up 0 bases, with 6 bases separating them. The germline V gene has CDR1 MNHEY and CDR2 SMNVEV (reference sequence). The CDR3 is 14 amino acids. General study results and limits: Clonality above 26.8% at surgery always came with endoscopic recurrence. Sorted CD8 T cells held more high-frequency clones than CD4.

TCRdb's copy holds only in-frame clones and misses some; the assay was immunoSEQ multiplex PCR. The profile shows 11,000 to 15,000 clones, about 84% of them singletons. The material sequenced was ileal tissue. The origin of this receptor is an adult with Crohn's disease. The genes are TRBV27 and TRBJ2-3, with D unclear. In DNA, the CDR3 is TGTGCCAGCAGTTTACTCTTCAGCACAGATACGCAGTATTTT. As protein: CASSLLFSTDTQYF.